This TCR beta chain derives from a study of T cells in Graves' hyperthyroidism and ophthalmopathy. Study in general: Before treatment of any kind, peripheral blood was taken at initial diagnosis.

RNA transcripts served as the template for amplifying TCR beta CDR3 regions. The primer set for the first-round RT-PCR of the TCR CDR3 was HTBI. Using its own MiXCR run on the multiplex PCR reads, TCRdb lists one record per CDR3 protein. This sample has hundreds of thousands of distinct CDR3 sequences, with about a sixth found just once. Clinicians diagnosed patients from clinical symptoms, serum thyroxine and TRAb, thyroid ultrasound and orbital computed tomography. This CDR3 has 15 residues. CDR1 SGHAT and CDR2 FQNNGV come from the germline V gene. With V trimmed by 0 bases and J by 6 bases, 3 bases remained unmatched.

The sequence derives from a woman aged 18-29 years with Graves' ophthalmopathy. The V gene is TRBV11-2, the J gene TRBJ2-1; 9 bases are a match to TRBD2. The sample consisted of blood. The CDR3 reads CASSLDAGGSNEQFF. CDR3 DNA: TGTGCCAGCAGCTTAGATGCGGGAGGGAGCAATGAGCAGTTCTTC.